This entry lists 3 T cell receptor beta chains sequenced from one sample in a study of T-cell reconstitution after alpha-beta-depleted transplantation in children. Unique molecular identifiers were used in preparing the TCRbeta library. TCRdb independently ran MiXCR on the PCR reads; one entry per CDR3 protein. Here the sample spans about 500,000 distinct CDR3 sequences, around a third being singletons. The sample here was PBMCs from the stem cell graft donor, taken from the stem cell graft. All receptors come from a human donor who donated a stem cell graft to a child with aplastic anemia.

This chain uses TRBV14 with TRBJ1-1, with D possibly matching TRBD1 (6 bases). CDR1 and CDR2 (germline): SGHDN, FVKESK. Trimming shortened V by 7 bases and J by 1 base, and 10 bases separated the two germline ends. The CDR3 contains 13 residues. CDR3 nucleotides: TGTGCCAGCAATAACAGGGAGAACACTGAAGCTTTCTTT. It translates to CASNNRENTEAFF. The whole variable domain, filled in from reference TRBV14 and TRBJ1-1, reads EAGVTQFPSHSVIEKGQTVTLRCDPISGHDNLYWYRRVMGKEIKFLLHFVKESKQDESGMPNNRFLAERTGGTYSTLKVQPAELEDSGVYFCASNNRENTEAFFGQGTRLTVV.

This clonotype was counted a few times. The chain carries TRBV29-1 and TRBJ2-1; 9 bases match TRBD1. Germline lookup yields CDR1 SQVTM and CDR2 ANQGSEA. The CDR3 contains 14 residues. The V gene end was trimmed by 7 bases and the J gene end by 5 bases; junction bases not matched to a gene: 9. The CDR3 spells CSAQRGQGNNEQFF. The CDR3 bases are TGCAGCGCACAGAGGGGACAGGGTAACAATGAGCAGTTCTTC.

The gene calls are TRBV20-1 and TRBJ2-1; possible D gene TRBD2, 6 bases. This CDR3 contains 14 residues. Germline-derived CDR1 and CDR2 are DFQATT and SNEGSKA (reference sequence). Trimming shortened V by 3 bases and J by 8 bases, and 17 bases separated the two germline ends. The CDR3: CSASGPGVIDEQFF. Here the CDR3 DNA reads TGCAGTGCTAGCGGGCCGGGGGTGATAGATGAGCAGTTCTTC.